This T cell receptor beta chain is drawn from a study of OX40 agonist ivuxolimab in advanced cancers. General study points: Patients with a partial response at 0.1-3.0 mg/kg had among the lowest clonal expansion.

Profiled with immunoSEQ multiplex PCR; TCRdb holds only in-frame clones, not every one. This sample yields tens of thousands of clones, of which about 90% are seen a single time; around 7% belongs to the top ten. The trim removed 8 bases at V and 9 bases at J, leaving 3 bases unmatched. The germline V gene has CDR1 SNHLY and CDR2 FYNNEI. This CDR3 contains 12 residues. Remarks on this clone: What it recognizes is unknown.

This chain uses TRBV2 with TRBJ2-4, with 11 bases matching TRBD1. The sequence was collected from an adult with an advanced solid tumor such as melanoma, head and neck, liver or kidney cancer. This material consisted of CD4+ or CD8+ T cells sorted from blood, taken in a trial of the OX40 agonist ivuxolimab. The CDR3 sequence: CASGDRGSIQYF. Written as DNA, the CDR3 is TGTGCCAGCGGGGACAGGGGGTCCATTCAGTACTTC.